This TCR beta chain is from a study of control samples from healthy donors and cancer patients. TCRdb keeps only in-frame clones here, not all; method: immunoSEQ multiplex PCR. This table has about 83,000 clones, around 92% appearing once. The CDR3 length is 18 residues. The germline V gene has CDR1 LGHDT and CDR2 YNNKEL (reference sequence). V was clipped by 2 bases and J by 0 bases; unmatched bases: 8. Material: blood. This clonotype was obtained from a man aged 45 to 65 in good health. The chain has TRBV3-1 (or the pseudogene TRBV3-2) and TRBJ2-5; 11 positions agree with TRBD1. The CDR3 nucleotides read TGTGCCAGCAGCCAAAGCGTGGGACAGGGGGTTTACCAAGAGACCCAGTACTTC. The encoded protein is CASSQSVGQGVYQETQYF.